Shown below are 18 T cell receptor beta chains from a single sample sequenced in a study of identical twins. TCRdb redid the calling of the 5' RACE reads with MiXCR, one entry per CDR3 protein. The repertoire holds 410,000 or so distinct CDR3 sequences, less than 20% seen once, with approximately 12% in the top ten. Sequencing was performed on naive T cells sorted from blood. These TCRs come from a man aged 45 to 65 in good health.

This clonotype occurred a few times. The chain couples TRBV18 to TRBJ1-4; D gene uncertain. V lost 4 bases and J lost 4, with 13 bases in between. The CDR3 is made up of 15 amino acids. The germline V gene has CDR1 KGHSH and CDR2 LQKENI. In DNA, the CDR3 is TGTGCCAGCTCACTCTCGGAAGGAAGTAATGAAAAACTGTTTTTT. Its protein is CASSLSEGSNEKLFF.

The chain employs TRBV2 and TRBJ1-2, with D possibly TRBD1 on 6 matching bases. The CDR3 has 15 residues. V was cut by 6 bases and J by 6 bases, with 20 bases left in between. CDR1 is SNHLY, CDR2 FYNNEI, per germline. CDR3 sequence: CASRQNGVGADGYTF. For the CDR3, the DNA is TGTGCCAGCAGACAGAATGGGGTGGGGGCTGATGGCTACACCTTC. Together with reference TRBV2 and TRBJ1-2, the CDR3 gives the full variable domain: EPEVTQTPSHQVTQMGQEVILRCVPISNHLYFYWYRQILGQKVEFLVSFYNNEISEKSEIFDDQFSVERPDGSNFTLKIRSTKLEDSAMYFCASRQNGVGADGYTFGSGTRLTVV.

A remark on this clonotype: This CDR3 is missing its conserved last phenylalanine or tryptophan, likely due to a read error. The chain couples TRBV5-1 to TRBJ2-3, with D hard to call. Trimming cost V 0 bases and J 0 bases, with 5 bases left between them. The V gene's germline CDR1 is SGHRS and CDR2 YFSETQ. The CDR3 is 14 residues long. The DNA for the CDR3 is TGCGCCAGCAGCTTGGTGGCAAGCACAGATACGCAGTATTTA. Amino acids: CASSLVASTDTQYL.

This chain uses TRBV5-1 with TRBJ2-3; unclear D gene. V was shortened by 1 base and J by 5 bases, with 11 bases between the two germline ends. In germline, CDR1 is SGHRS, CDR2 YFSETQ. The CDR3 sequence is 14 residues long. The CDR3 nucleotides are TGCGCCAGCAGCTTGACAGCTGCCATAGATACGCAGTATTTT. This sequence encodes CASSLTAAIDTQYF. Drawing the rest from reference TRBV5-1 and TRBJ2-3, the complete variable domain is KAGVTQTPRYLIKTRGQQVTLSCSPISGHRSVSWYQQTPGQGLQFLFEYFSETQRNKGNFPGRFSGRQFSNSRSEMNVSTLELGDSALYLCASSLTAAIDTQYFGPGTRLTVL.

The gene calls are TRBV28 and TRBJ2-1; 12 positions match TRBD1. Losses at the gene ends were 4 bases for V and 0 bases for J; bases not matched to a gene: 10. The CDR3 spans 19 residues. Germline V gives CDR1 MDHEN, CDR2 SYDVKM. The CDR3 sequence is CASSSAGQGARGSYNEQFF. In nucleotides, the CDR3 is TGTGCCAGCAGTTCCGCGGGACAGGGGGCAAGGGGCTCCTACAATGAGCAGTTCTTC.

V usage is TRBV20-1 and J usage is TRBJ2-7, with 9 bases identical to TRBD1. CDR1 is DFQATT, CDR2 SNEGSKA, per germline (reference sequence). The CDR3 is 13 residues long. The V segment lost 7 bases and the J segment 4 bases; nucleotides outside the gene matches: 8. Here the CDR3 DNA reads TGCAGTGTCCACAGGGGGCGATCGTACGAGCAGTACTTC. It codes for CSVHRGRSYEQYF.

In its sample, this clonotype was seen a few times. V gene TRBV28 combines with J gene TRBJ2-3; unclear D gene. V dropped 10 bases and J dropped 1 base, with 12 bases sitting between them. Germline V gives CDR1 MDHEN, CDR2 SYDVKM. The CDR3 covers 13 residues. The CDR3 sequence is CATLNSGTDTQYF. For the CDR3, the DNA is TGTGCCACCTTGAACAGTGGCACAGATACGCAGTATTTT.

This clonotype has ten or more counts. This chain uses TRBV12-3 or TRBV12-4 with TRBJ2-1; 7 nucleotides line up with TRBD2. The CDR3 contains 15 residues. The J segment lost 6 bases and the V segment lost 3 bases, leaving 8 bases of the junction unmatched. In DNA form, the CDR3 reads TGTGCCAGCAGTTTTGCGGGGGAGGGTGGCAATGAGCAGTTCTTC. Translating gives CASSFAGEGGNEQFF.

The chain links TRBV9 to TRBJ1-5, with D perhaps matching TRBD1 (5 bases). Germline CDR1 SGDLS, CDR2 YYNGEE. This CDR3 is built from 14 residues. V gave up 7 bases and J gave up 1 base, with 12 bases separating them. DNA for the CDR3: TGTGCCAGCGCGTCAGGGAGAAGCAATCAGCCCCAGCATTTT. Amino acids: CASASGRSNQPQHF.

This clonotype occurred a few times. CDR3 sequence: CSAIRDSINEQFF. CDR3 in DNA: TGCAGTGCTATTCGGGACTCGATCAATGAGCAGTTCTTC. V and J are TRBV20-1 and TRBJ2-1, with D perhaps matching TRBD2 (6 bases). V gave up 4 bases and J gave up 6 bases, with 13 bases separating them. The CDR3 is 13 amino acids. Germline CDR1 reads DFQATT; CDR2 reads SNEGSKA (reference sequence).

The gene calls are TRBV7-6 and TRBJ1-3, with D unclear. This CDR3 is built from 16 residues. Deletions cut 6 bases from V and 0 bases from J, with 15 bases between. Germline V gives CDR1 SGHVS, CDR2 FNYEAQ. CDR3 sequence: CASSTDFRYSGNTIYF. CDR3 sequence (DNA): TGTGCCAGCAGTACGGATTTCCGCTACTCTGGAAACACCATATATTTT.

This sequence joins TRBV7-2 and TRBJ2-2, with TRBD1 matching over 7 bases. The CDR3 spans 15 residues. V was clipped by 5 bases and J by 1 base; unmatched bases: 4. CDR1 is SGHTA and CDR2 is FQGNSA in the germline V gene. The CDR3 DNA reads as TGTGCCAGCAGCCCGGACAGGCGGAACACCGGGGAGCTGTTTTTT. Amino acids: CASSPDRRNTGELFF. The variable domain in full, completed from reference TRBV7-2 and TRBJ2-2, reads GAGVSQSPSNKVTEKGKDVELRCDPISGHTALYWYRQSLGQGLEFLIYFQGNSAPDKSGLPSDRFSAERTGGSVSTLTIQRTQQEDSAVYLCASSPDRRNTGELFFGEGSRLTVL.

This clonotype has a count of ten or more. The chain is built from TRBV12-3 or TRBV12-4 and TRBJ1-3; 10 nucleotides match TRBD1. J gave up 2 bases and V 7 bases, and 5 bases lay outside the gene matches. The CDR3 loop spans 15 amino acids. CDR3 DNA: TGTGCCAGCACCAAAGGACAGGGGGCTGGAAACACCATATATTTT. Translation: CASTKGQGAGNTIYF.

The CDR3 DNA sequence: TGTGCCAGCGACAGGGTCGTGGACACAGATACGCAGTATTTT. It encodes CASDRVVDTDTQYF. V gene TRBV2 combines with J gene TRBJ2-3, with 7 positions matching TRBD1. V dropped 8 bases and J dropped 2; count of bases not matched to a gene: 7. Germline-derived CDR1 and CDR2 are SNHLY and FYNNEI. This CDR3 is 14 amino acids long. Drawing the rest from reference TRBV2 and TRBJ2-3, the complete variable domain is EPEVTQTPSHQVTQMGQEVILRCVPISNHLYFYWYRQILGQKVEFLVSFYNNEISEKSEIFDDQFSVERPDGSNFTLKIRSTKLEDSAMYFCASDRVVDTDTQYFGPGTRLTVL.

The CDR3, as DNA: TGTGCCAGCTCAAGACCGGGACAGGGAAGGTCCGAGCAGTACTTC. Its protein product is CASSRPGQGRSEQYF. The V and J genes are TRBV18 and TRBJ2-7; 9 bases match TRBD1. This CDR3 has 15 residues. V trimming: 5 bases; J trimming: 6 bases; junction bases outside the gene matches: 11. From germline, CDR1 is KGHSH and CDR2 LQKENI.

This clonotype occurred a few times. V is TRBV20-1 and J is TRBJ1-5; tentatively, D is TRBD1 (6 bases). The CDR3 totals 14 residues. The V gene lost 6 bases and the J gene lost 9 bases, with 21 bases spanning the gap. Looked up from germline, CDR1 is DFQATT and CDR2 is SNEGSKA (reference sequence). The DNA of the CDR3 is TGCAGTGCCGCCCCCGGGACACGTCTATCGCCCCAGCATTTT. It translates to CSAAPGTRLSPQHF.

This clonotype was detected many times. The rearrangement links TRBV3-1 to TRBJ2-5, with D possibly being TRBD1 or TRBD2 (6 bases each). This CDR3 has 16 residues. V gave up 4 bases and J gave up 0 bases, with 15 bases separating them. Per the germline V gene, CDR1 is LGHDT and CDR2 is YNNKEL (reference sequence). This chain's CDR3 is CASSLRGVGDQETQYF. CDR3 DNA: TGTGCCAGCAGCCTAAGGGGGGTTGGCGACCAAGAGACCCAGTACTTC.

This chain's CDR3 is CASSYRGPQAGELFF. As DNA, the CDR3 is TGTGCCAGCAGTTACCGGGGCCCACAGGCCGGGGAGCTGTTTTTT. This sequence joins TRBV6-2 or TRBV6-3 and TRBJ2-2; perhaps D is TRBD1 or TRBD2 (5 bases each). CDR3 length: 15 amino acids. Looked up from germline, CDR1 is MNHEY and CDR2 is SVGEGT. Trimming pared 2 bases from V and 6 bases from J, leaving 13 bases between.